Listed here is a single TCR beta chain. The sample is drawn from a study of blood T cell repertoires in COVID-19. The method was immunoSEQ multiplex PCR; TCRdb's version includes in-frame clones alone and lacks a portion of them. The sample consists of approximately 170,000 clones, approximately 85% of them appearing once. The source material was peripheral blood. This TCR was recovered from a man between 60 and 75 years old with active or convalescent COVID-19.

The DNA of the CDR3 is TGTGCCAGCGGGGGGGGGAAGGCTGGGTACACTGAAGCTTTCTTT. The encoded protein is CASGGGKAGYTEAFF. The chain recombines TRBV6-5 with TRBJ1-1, with D tentatively TRBD1 (5 bases). Trimming stripped 8 bases from V and 3 bases from J, with 19 bases between. CDR1 is MNHEY and CDR2 is SVGAGI in the germline V gene. CDR3 length equals 15 residues.